The clone carrying this TCR beta chain was picked up many times. Its antigen is unknown. The data are from a study of T-cell reconstitution after alpha-beta-depleted transplantation in children. Study-wide points: TCRbeta diversity was high at day 60 in some patients (a result of surviving recipient T cells and thymic progenitors). By one year post-transplant, T-cell counts and diversity largely arose from T cells that were newly produced. Alpha-beta T cells about two months after transplant reportedly derived from several hundred expanded graft clones.

CDR3 length: 15 residues. V lost 6 bases to trimming and J lost 3 bases; unmatched junction nucleotides: 6. Preparation of the TCRbeta library was carried out with unique molecular identifiers. Each CDR3 protein is one row after TCRdb ran MiXCR on the PCR reads. The data contain 350,000 to 500,000 distinct CDR3 sequences, around two fifths of them singletons. The gene calls are TRBV12-3 or TRBV12-4 and TRBJ2-3, with 10 bases lining up with TRBD2. This TCR was sampled from a girl aged 2-10 years with aplastic anemia, due to receive a stem cell transplant. This sample comprised PBMCs, obtained before TCRalphabeta/CD19-depleted stem cell transplant. CDR3 in amino acids: CASRTSGYLTDTQYF. The CDR3, as DNA: TGTGCCAGCAGGACTAGCGGGTATCTTACAGATACGCAGTATTTT.